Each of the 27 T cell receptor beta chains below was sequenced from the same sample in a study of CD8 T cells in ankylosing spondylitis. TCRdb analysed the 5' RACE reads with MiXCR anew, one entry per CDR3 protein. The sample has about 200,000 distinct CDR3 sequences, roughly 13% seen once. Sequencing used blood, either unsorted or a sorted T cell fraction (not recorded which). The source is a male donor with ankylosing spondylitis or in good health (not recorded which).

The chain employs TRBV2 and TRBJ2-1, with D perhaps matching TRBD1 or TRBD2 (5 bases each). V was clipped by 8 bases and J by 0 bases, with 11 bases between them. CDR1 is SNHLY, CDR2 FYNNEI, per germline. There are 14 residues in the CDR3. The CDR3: CASGERGSYNEQFF. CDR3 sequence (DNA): TGTGCCAGCGGGGAGAGGGGCTCCTACAATGAGCAGTTCTTC.

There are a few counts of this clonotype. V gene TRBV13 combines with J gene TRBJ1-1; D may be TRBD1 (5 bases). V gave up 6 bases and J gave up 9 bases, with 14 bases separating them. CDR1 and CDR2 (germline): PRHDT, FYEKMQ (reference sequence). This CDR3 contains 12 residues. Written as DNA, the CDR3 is TGTGCCAGCAGGGGGACTCCTTTAAAAGCTTTCTTT. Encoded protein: CASRGTPLKAFF.

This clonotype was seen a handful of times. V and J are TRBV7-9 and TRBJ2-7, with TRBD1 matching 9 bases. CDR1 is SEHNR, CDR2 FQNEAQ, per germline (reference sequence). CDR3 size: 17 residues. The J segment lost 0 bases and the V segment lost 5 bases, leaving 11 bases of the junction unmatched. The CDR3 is CASSPRQGTGNSYEQYF. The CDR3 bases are TGTGCCAGCAGCCCGCGTCAAGGGACAGGGAACTCCTACGAGCAGTACTTC.

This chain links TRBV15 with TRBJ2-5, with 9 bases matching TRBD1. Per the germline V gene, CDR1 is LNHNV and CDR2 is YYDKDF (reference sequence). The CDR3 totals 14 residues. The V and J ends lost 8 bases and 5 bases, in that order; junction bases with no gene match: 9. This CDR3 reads CATEGKTGGETQYF. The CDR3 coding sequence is TGTGCCACCGAGGGAAAGACAGGGGGGGAGACCCAGTACTTC.

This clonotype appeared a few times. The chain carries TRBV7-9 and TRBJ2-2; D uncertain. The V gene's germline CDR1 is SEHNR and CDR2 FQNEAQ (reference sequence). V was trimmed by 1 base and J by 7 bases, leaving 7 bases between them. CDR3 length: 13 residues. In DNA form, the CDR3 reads TGTGCCAGCAGCTTAGATTGGTTCGGGGAGCTGTTTTTT. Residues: CASSLDWFGELFF.

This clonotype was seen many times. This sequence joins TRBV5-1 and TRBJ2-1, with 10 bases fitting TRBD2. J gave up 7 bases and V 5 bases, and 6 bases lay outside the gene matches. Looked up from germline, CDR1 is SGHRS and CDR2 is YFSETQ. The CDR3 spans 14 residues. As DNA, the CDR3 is TGCGCCAGCAGTAGTAGCGGGGGGATGAATGAGCAGTTCTTC. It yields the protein CASSSSGGMNEQFF.

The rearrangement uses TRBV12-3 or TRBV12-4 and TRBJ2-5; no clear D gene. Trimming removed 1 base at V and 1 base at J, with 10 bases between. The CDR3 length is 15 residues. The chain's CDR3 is CASSLGVTAQETQYF. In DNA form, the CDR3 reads TGTGCCAGCAGTTTAGGGGTAACAGCCCAAGAGACCCAGTACTTC.

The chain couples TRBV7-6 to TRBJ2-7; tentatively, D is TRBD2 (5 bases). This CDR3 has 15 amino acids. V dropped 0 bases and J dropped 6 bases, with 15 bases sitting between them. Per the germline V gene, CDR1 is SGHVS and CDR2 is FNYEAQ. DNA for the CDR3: TGTGCCAGCAGCTTAGCGCGGGCCAGCCTCTCCGAGCAGTACTTC. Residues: CASSLARASLSEQYF. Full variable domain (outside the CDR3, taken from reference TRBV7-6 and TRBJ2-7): GAGVSQSPRYKVTKRGQDVALRCDPISGHVSLYWYRQALGQGPEFLTYFNYEAQQDKSGLPNDRFSAERPEGSISTLTIQRTEQRDSAMYRCASSLARASLSEQYFGPGTRLTVT.

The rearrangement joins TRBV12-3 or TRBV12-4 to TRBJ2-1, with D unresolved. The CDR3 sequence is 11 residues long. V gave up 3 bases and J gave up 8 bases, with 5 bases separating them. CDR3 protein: CASSFLHEQFF. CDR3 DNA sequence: TGTGCCAGCAGTTTTCTCCATGAGCAGTTCTTC.

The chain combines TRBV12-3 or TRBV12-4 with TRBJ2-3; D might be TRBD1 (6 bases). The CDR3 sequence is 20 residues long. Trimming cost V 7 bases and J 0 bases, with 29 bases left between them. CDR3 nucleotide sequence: TGTGCCAGCACCTCACCTGAAAACGGACAGATAGAAACTAGCACAGATACGCAGTATTTT. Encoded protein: CASTSPENGQIETSTDTQYF.

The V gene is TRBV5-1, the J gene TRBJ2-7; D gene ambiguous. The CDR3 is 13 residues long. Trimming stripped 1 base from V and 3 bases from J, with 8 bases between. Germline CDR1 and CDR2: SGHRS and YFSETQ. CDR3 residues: CASSLNPSYEQYF. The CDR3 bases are TGCGCCAGCAGCTTGAACCCGAGCTACGAGCAGTACTTC.

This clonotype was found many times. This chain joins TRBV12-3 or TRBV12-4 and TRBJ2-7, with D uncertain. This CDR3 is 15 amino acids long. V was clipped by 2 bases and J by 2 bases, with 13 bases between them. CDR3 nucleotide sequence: TGTGCCAGCAGTTTACGCCTGAAAGGCCCCTACGAGCAGTACTTC. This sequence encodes CASSLRLKGPYEQYF.

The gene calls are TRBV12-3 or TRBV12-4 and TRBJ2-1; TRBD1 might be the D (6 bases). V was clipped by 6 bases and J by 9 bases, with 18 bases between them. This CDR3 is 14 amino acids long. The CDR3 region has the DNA TGTGCCAGCAGGTTTCACGAGAGACAGGTTGAGCAGTTCTTC. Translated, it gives CASRFHERQVEQFF.

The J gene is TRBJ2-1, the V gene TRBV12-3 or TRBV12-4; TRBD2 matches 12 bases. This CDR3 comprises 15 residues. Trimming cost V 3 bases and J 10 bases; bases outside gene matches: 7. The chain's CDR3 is CASSFPSGGAEEQFF. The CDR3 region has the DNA TGTGCCAGCAGTTTCCCTAGCGGGGGGGCGGAGGAGCAGTTCTTC.

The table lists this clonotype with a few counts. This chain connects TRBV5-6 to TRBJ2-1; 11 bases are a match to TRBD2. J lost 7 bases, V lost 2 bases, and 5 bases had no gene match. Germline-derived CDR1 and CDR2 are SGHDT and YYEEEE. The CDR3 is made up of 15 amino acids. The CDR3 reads CASSFELAGVNEQFF. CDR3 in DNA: TGTGCCAGCAGCTTTGAACTAGCGGGAGTTAATGAGCAGTTCTTC.

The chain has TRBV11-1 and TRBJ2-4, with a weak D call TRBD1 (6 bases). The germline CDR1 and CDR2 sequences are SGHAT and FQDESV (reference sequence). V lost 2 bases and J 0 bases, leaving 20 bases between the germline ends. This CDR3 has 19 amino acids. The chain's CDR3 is CASSLPRDTDRVAKNIQYF. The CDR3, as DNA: TGTGCCAGCAGCTTACCTCGGGACACAGACAGAGTAGCCAAAAACATTCAGTACTTC.

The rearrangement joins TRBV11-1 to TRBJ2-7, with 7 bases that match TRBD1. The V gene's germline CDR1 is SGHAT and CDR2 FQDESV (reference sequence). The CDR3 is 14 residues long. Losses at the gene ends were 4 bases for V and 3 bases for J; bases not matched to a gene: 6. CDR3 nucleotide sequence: TGTGCCAGCAGCTCCTCCGGGACAGTCTACGAGCAGTACTTC. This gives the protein CASSSSGTVYEQYF.

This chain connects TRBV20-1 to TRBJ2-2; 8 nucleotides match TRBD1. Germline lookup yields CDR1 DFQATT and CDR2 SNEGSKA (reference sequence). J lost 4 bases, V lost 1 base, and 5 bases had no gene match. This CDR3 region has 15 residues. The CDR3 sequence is CSARGPGQATGELFF. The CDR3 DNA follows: TGCAGTGCTAGAGGTCCGGGACAGGCCACCGGGGAGCTGTTTTTT.

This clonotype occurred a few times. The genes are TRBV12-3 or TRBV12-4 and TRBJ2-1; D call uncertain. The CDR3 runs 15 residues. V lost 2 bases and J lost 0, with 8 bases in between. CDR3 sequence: CASSLYVSSYNEQFF. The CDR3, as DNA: TGTGCCAGCAGTTTATACGTGAGCTCCTACAATGAGCAGTTCTTC.

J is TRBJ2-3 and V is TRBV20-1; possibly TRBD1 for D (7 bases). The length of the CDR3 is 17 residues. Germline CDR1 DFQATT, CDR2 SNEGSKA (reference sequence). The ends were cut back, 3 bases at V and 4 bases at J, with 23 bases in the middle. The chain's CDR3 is CSARDGRVTGRPDTQYF. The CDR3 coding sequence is TGCAGTGCTAGGGACGGCCGTGTGACAGGGAGGCCAGATACGCAGTATTTT.

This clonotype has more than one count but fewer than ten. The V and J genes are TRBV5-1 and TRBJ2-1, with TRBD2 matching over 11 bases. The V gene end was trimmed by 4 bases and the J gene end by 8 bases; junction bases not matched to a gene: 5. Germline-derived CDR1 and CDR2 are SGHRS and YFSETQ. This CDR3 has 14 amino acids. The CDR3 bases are TGCGCCAGCAGCCAACTAGCGGGAGACGATGAGCAGTTCTTC. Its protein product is CASSQLAGDDEQFF.

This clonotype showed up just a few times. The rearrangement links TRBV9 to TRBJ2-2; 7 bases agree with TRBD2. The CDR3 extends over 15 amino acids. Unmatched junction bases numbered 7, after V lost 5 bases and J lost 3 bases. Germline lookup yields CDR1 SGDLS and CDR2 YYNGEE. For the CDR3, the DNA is TGTGCCAGCAGTCAGGCGGGGGTGGACACCGGGGAGCTGTTTTTT. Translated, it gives CASSQAGVDTGELFF.

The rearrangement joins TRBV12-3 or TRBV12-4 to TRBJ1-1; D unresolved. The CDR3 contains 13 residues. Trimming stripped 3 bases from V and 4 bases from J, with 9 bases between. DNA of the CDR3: TGTGCCAGCAGTTTGGGCAGTGTCACTGAAGCTTTCTTT. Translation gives CASSLGSVTEAFF.

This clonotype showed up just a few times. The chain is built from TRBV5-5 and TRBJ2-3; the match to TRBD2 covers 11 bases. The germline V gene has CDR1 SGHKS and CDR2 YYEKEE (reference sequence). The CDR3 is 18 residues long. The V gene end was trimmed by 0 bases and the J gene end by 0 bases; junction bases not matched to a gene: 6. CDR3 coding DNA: TGTGCCAGCAGCTTGGGGCTAGCGGGGGGCCATAGCACAGATACGCAGTATTTT. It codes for CASSLGLAGGHSTDTQYF.

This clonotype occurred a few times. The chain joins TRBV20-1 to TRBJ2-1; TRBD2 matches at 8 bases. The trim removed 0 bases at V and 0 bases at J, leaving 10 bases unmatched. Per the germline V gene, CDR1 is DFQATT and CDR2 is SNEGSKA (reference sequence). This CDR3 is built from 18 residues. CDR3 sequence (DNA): TGCAGTGCTAGAGATTTTACGGGGGGGGAATCCTCCTACAATGAGCAGTTCTTC. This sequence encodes CSARDFTGGESSYNEQFF.

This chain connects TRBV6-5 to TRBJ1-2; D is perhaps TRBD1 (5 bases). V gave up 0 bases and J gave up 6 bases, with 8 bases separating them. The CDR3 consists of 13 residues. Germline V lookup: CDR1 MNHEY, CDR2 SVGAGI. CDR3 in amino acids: CASSYSVGDGYTF. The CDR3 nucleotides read TGTGCCAGCAGTTACTCGGTAGGGGATGGCTACACCTTC.

The CDR3 loop is CASSLVGSLAVYEQYF. CDR3 nucleotide sequence: TGTGCCAGCAGCTTAGTCGGGTCACTAGCGGTCTACGAGCAGTACTTC. The chain employs TRBV11-2 and TRBJ2-7; 8 bases align to TRBD2. In germline, CDR1 is SGHAT, CDR2 FQNNGV. CDR3 length equals 16 residues. V lost 1 base and J lost 3; bases outside the gene matches: 8. Looking up the rest from reference TRBV11-2 and TRBJ2-7 gives the full variable domain: EAGVAQSPRYKIIEKRQSVAFWCNPISGHATLYWYQQILGQGPKLLIQFQNNGVVDDSQLPKDRFSAERLKGVDSTLKIQPAKLEDSAVYLCASSLVGSLAVYEQYFGPGTRLTVT.